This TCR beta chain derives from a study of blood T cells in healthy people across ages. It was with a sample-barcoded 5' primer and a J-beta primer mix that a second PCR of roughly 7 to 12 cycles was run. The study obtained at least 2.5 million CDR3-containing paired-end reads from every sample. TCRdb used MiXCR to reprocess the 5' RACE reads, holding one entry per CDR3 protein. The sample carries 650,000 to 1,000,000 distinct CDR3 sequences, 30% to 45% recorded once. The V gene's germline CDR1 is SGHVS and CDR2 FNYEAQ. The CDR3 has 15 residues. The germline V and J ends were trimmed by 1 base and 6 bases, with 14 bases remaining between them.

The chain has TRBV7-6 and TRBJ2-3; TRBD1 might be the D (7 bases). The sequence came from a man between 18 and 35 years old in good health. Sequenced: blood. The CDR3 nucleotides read TGTGCCAGCAGCTTAGAAGGCGGGACAGTCGATACGCAGTATTTT. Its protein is CASSLEGGTVDTQYF.